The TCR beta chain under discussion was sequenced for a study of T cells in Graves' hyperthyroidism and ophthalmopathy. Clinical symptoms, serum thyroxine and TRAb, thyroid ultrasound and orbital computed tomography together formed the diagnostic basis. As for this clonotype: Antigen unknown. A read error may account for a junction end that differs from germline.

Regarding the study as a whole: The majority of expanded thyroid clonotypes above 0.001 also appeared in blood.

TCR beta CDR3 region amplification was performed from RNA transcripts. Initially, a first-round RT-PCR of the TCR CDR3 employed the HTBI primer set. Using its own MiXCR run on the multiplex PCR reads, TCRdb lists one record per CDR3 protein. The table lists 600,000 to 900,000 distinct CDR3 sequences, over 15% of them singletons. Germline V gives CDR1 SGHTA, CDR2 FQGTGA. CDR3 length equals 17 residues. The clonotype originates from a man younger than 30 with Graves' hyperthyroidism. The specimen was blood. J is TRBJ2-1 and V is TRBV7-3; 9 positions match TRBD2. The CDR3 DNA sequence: TGCGCCAGCAGCCGGGGCCCGCCTAGCGGGGCCTACAATGAGCAGTTCTTC. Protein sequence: CASSRGPPSGAYNEQFF.